A selection of T cell receptor beta chains follows, all from one sample in a study of human thymus T cells. This table comes from immunoSEQ multiplex PCR, and its TCRdb copy is limited to in-frame clones, with some not included. The table shows roughly 120,000 clones, with more than 90% occurring only once. Sequenced material: thymus tissue. These TCRs come from a boy under two years old with a congenital heart defect but otherwise immunologically healthy. CDR3s include the opening cysteine and the closing phenylalanine or tryptophan. Fields, in order: CDR3 protein, CDR3 DNA, J gene, clone size, V gene, D gene. The D gene is left open where the match is weak. The size field is filled for only some rows; it gives once, few, many or a size class.

CASSQTSTSGRLKTYEQYF | TGCGCCAGCAGTCAAACCTCGACTAGCGGGCGGCTTAAAACCTACGAGCAGTACTTC | TRBJ2-7 | - | TRBV23-1 | TRBD2
CATSRVLGGEYNEQFF | TGTGCCACCAGCAGAGTTCTCGGGGGGGAGTACAATGAGCAGTTCTTC | TRBJ2-1 | - | TRBV15 | TRBD2
CASIPGGVTEAFF | TGTGCCAGCATCCCAGGGGGGGTCACTGAAGCTTTCTTT | TRBJ1-1 | - | TRBV7-2 | TRBD1
CASSQDYMGETQYF | TGCGCCAGCAGCCAAGATTATATGGGTGAGACCCAGTACTTC | TRBJ2-5 | - | TRBV4-3 | -
CASTILGGNQPQHF | TGTGCCAGCACAATACTGGGTGGCAATCAGCCCCAGCATTTT | TRBJ1-5 | - | TRBV5-6 | -
CASRIPSESSTDTQYF | TGCGCCAGCAGAATACCCTCCGAGAGTAGCACAGATACGCAGTATTTT | TRBJ2-3 | - | TRBV5-1 | -
CASSQTVNTGELFF | TGTGCCAGTAGTCAGACAGTTAACACCGGGGAGCTGTTTTTT | TRBJ2-2 | - | TRBV19 | -
CASSVDRLPSSGNTIYF | TGTGCCAGCAGCGTCGACAGGCTCCCTAGCTCTGGAAACACCATATATTTT | TRBJ1-3 | - | TRBV7-2 | -
CASGGITNEKLFF | TGTGCCAGCGGGGGGATTACTAATGAAAAACTGTTTTTT | TRBJ1-4 | - | TRBV2 | -
CASSLARDRDTGANVLTF | TGTGCCAGCAGCTTGGCCCGGGACAGGGATACCGGGGCCAACGTCCTGACTTTC | TRBJ2-6 | - | TRBV5-8 | TRBD1
CASSKVGTGIGCRGYTF | - | TRBJ1-2 | once | TRBV21-1 | -
CASSPWTAGGNEQFF | TGTGCCAGCAGCCCCTGGACTGCGGGTGGCAATGAGCAGTTCTTC | TRBJ2-1 | - | TRBV7-2 | -
CASSFGTSGGSDTQYF | TGTGCCAGCAGTTTTGGGACTAGCGGGGGGTCAGATACGCAGTATTTT | TRBJ2-3 | once | TRBV27 | TRBD2
CASSLGGTPYEQYF | TGTGCCAGCAGCTTAGGAGGTACCCCCTACGAGCAGTACTTC | TRBJ2-7 | - | TRBV11-2 | -
CASGTQRYYGYTF | TGTGCCAGCGGAACACAAAGGTACTATGGCTACACCTTC | TRBJ1-2 | - | TRBV6-6 | -
CASSQGGFTEAFF | TGCGCCAGCAGCCAAGGGGGGTTTACTGAAGCTTTCTTT | TRBJ1-1 | - | TRBV4-3 | -
CATSSTGGNYGYTF | TGTGCCACCAGCAGCACAGGGGGCAACTATGGCTACACCTTC | TRBJ1-2 | - | TRBV15 | TRBD1
CASVKSQGDGYTF | TGTGCCAGCGTTAAAAGCCAGGGTGACGGCTACACCTTC | TRBJ1-2 | - | TRBV28 | -
CAGNRTGENSPLHF | TGCGCCGGAAATAGGACAGGGGAGAATTCACCCCTCCACTTT | TRBJ1-6 | - | TRBV28 | TRBD1
CASSQEDRRNQPQHF | TGTGCCAGCAGCCAAGAAGACAGGCGCAATCAGCCCCAGCATTTT | TRBJ1-5 | - | TRBV4-2 | -
CASSPPGEARYEQFF | TGTGCCAGCTCGCCCCCGGGGGAGGCTAGGTATGAGCAGTTCTTC | TRBJ2-1 | few | TRBV18 | -
CASSQDPEIYGYTF | TGCGCCAGCAGCCAAGATCCAGAAATCTATGGCTACACCTTC | TRBJ1-2 | once | TRBV4-1 | -
CASSEEDRTSSYEQYF | TGTGCCAGCAGTGAAGAGGACAGAACCTCCTCCTACGAGCAGTACTTC | TRBJ2-7 | once | TRBV25-1 | -
CASSYGPEQYF | TGTGCCAGCAGTTACGGCCCCGAGCAGTACTTC | TRBJ2-7 | once | TRBV6-5 | -
CASSFEETQYF | TGCGCCAGCAGCTTTGAAGAGACCCAGTACTTC | TRBJ2-5 | - | TRBV5-1 | -
CASTGGLAGYNEQFF | TGTGCCAGCACGGGTGGACTAGCGGGTTACAATGAGCAGTTCTTC | TRBJ2-1 | - | TRBV7-3 | TRBD2
CASSPGQGTSSGNTIYF | TGTGCCAGCAGCCCTGGACAGGGGACGAGCTCTGGAAACACCATATATTTT | TRBJ1-3 | - | TRBV7-2 | TRBD1
CASSTDGSGNTIYF | TGTGCCAGCAGCACGGACGGCTCTGGAAACACCATATATTTT | TRBJ1-3 | - | TRBV5-5 | -
CASAGVWGGDTQYF | TGTGCCAGCGCGGGGGTATGGGGAGGGGATACGCAGTATTTT | TRBJ2-3 | - | TRBV6-5 | TRBD2
CASSPWGTGLRHDFPGNTIYF | TGTGCCAGCTCACCGTGGGGGACAGGTTTACGGCATGACTTCCCTGGAAACACCATATATTTT | TRBJ1-3 | once | TRBV18 | TRBD1
CASSTQTDFTGELFF | TGCGCCAGCAGTACCCAGACAGATTTCACCGGGGAGCTGTTTTTT | TRBJ2-2 | - | TRBV10-2 | -
CAWMGSLGNSGANVLTF | TGTGCCTGGATGGGTTCCCTCGGGAACTCTGGGGCCAACGTCCTGACTTTC | TRBJ2-6 | once | TRBV30 | -
CASSPTPTGDSGANVLTF | TGTGCCAGCAGTCCGACCCCCACAGGAGACTCTGGGGCCAACGTCCTGACTTTC | TRBJ2-6 | - | TRBV27 | -
CASSLRRTSGGNTGELFF | TGTGCCAGCAGCCTCAGGAGAACTAGCGGGGGGAACACCGGGGAGCTGTTTTTT | TRBJ2-2 | once | TRBV5-4 | TRBD2
CASSGNSGQGLRSNSPLHF | TGTGCCAGCAGTGGAAATTCGGGACAGGGTTTAAGGAGTAATTCACCCCTCCACTTT | TRBJ1-6 | - | TRBV6-1 | TRBD1
CASSPGQGGVTGELFF | TGTGCCAGCAGCCCGGGACAGGGGGGGGTCACCGGGGAGCTGTTTTTT | TRBJ2-2 | - | TRBV5-4 | TRBD1
CAWSVPHRGQVPWGEQYF | TGTGCCTGGAGTGTACCCCACCGAGGACAGGTCCCTTGGGGCGAGCAGTACTTC | TRBJ2-7 | - | TRBV30 | TRBD1
CASSEDWRLAGGYTQYF | TGTGCCAGCAGTGAGGATTGGCGTCTAGCGGGGGGGTATACGCAGTATTTT | TRBJ2-3 | - | TRBV6-1 | TRBD2
CASSQDPGPNTGELFF | TGCGCCAGCAGCCAAGATCCGGGACCTAACACCGGGGAGCTGTTTTTT | TRBJ2-2 | - | TRBV4-1 | -
CASSQGVGGASGSTDTQYF | TGCGCCAGCAGCCAAGGAGTCGGGGGGGCTAGCGGGAGCACAGATACGCAGTATTTT | TRBJ2-3 | - | TRBV4-1 | TRBD2
CASSYGGAGELFF | TGTGCCAGCAGTTACGGAGGGGCCGGGGAGCTGTTTTTT | TRBJ2-2 | - | TRBV6-5 | -
CASSQDCAGGAYLSGYTF | TGTGCCAGCAGCCAAGATTGCGCAGGGGGCGCGTATTTGAGTGGCTACACCTTC | TRBJ1-2 | - | TRBV4-2 | TRBD1
CASSQDRGLRYGYTF | TGTGCCAGCAGCCAGGACAGGGGGCTTCGGTATGGCTACACCTTC | TRBJ1-2 | - | TRBV14 | TRBD1
CASSYRGVLPGETQYF | TGTGCCAGCAGCTATCGTGGGGTCCTACCGGGGGAGACCCAGTACTTC | TRBJ2-5 | - | TRBV14 | -
CASTGGLAVRFTYEQYF | TGTGCCAGCACCGGGGGACTAGCGGTACGTTTTACCTACGAGCAGTACTTC | TRBJ2-7 | once | TRBV2 | TRBD2
CATSREKDQPQHF | TGTGCCACCAGCAGAGAAAAGGATCAGCCCCAGCATTTT | TRBJ1-5 | - | TRBV15 | -
CASSHLPRDRNSYGYTF | TGCGCCAGCAGCCACCTCCCGAGGGACAGGAACAGCTATGGCTACACCTTC | TRBJ1-2 | - | TRBV4-3 | TRBD1
CSFTGGRPGELFF | TGCAGCTTCACAGGGGGGCGCCCCGGGGAGCTGTTTTTT | TRBJ2-2 | - | TRBV29-1 | TRBD1